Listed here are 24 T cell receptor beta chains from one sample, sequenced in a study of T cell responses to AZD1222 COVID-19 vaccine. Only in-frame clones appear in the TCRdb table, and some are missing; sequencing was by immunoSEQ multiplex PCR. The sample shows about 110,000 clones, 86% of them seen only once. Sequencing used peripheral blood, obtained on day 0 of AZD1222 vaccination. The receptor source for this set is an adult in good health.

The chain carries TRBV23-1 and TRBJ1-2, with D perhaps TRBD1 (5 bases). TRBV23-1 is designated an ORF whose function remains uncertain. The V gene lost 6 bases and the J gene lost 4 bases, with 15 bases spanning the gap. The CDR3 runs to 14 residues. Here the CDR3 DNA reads TGCGCCAGCAGCCCGACGGGACCGACCTATGGCTACACCTTC. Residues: CASSPTGPTYGYTF.

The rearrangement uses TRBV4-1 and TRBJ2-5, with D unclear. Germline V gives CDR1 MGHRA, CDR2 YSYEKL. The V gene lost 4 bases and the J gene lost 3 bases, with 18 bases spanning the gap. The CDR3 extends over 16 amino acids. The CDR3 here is CASSRWPHRGEETQYF. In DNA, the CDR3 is TGCGCCAGCAGCCGTTGGCCGCACCGTGGGGAAGAGACCCAGTACTTC.

The CDR3 coding sequence is TGCGCCAGTGAGACAGGGAGTGGGACCCAGTACTTC. Its translation is CASETGSGTQYF. The V call is TRBV5-1, the J call TRBJ2-5, with TRBD1 matching 7 bases. V was clipped by 8 bases and J by 7 bases; unmatched bases: 8. This CDR3 comprises 12 residues. CDR1 is SGHRS and CDR2 is YFSETQ in the germline V gene.

The CDR3 DNA is TGTGCCAGCAGTACAGACACAGATACGCAGTATTTT. As protein: CASSTDTDTQYF. The rearrangement joins TRBV6-6 to TRBJ2-3; no clear D. V was pared by 5 bases and J by 2 bases, with 5 bases between. The CDR3 sequence is 12 residues long. The V gene's germline CDR1 is MNHNY and CDR2 SVGAGI (reference sequence).

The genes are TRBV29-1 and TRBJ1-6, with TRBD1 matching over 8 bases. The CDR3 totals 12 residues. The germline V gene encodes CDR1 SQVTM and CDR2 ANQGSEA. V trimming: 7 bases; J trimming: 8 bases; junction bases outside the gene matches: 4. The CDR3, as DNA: TGCAGCGCTGCGGACAGGGATTCACCCCTCCACTTT. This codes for CSAADRDSPLHF.

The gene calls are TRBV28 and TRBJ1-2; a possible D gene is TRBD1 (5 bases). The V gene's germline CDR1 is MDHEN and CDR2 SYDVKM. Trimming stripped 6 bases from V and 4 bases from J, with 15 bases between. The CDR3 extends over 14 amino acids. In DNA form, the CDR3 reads TGTGCCAGCAGGGCGCAGGGTGACACCTATGGCTACACCTTC. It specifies CASRAQGDTYGYTF.

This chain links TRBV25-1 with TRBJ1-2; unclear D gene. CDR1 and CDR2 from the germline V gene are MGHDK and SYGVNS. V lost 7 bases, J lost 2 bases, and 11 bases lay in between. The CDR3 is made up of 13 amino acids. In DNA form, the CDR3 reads TGTGCCAGCACGGAAAATCAAAACTATGGCTACACCTTC. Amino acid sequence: CASTENQNYGYTF.

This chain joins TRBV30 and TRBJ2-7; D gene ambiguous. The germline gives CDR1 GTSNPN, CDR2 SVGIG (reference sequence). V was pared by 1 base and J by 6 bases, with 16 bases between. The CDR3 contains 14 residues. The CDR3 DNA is TGTGCCTGGAGTGATATGGTCTCTCTGTCCGAGCAGTACTTC. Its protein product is CAWSDMVSLSEQYF.

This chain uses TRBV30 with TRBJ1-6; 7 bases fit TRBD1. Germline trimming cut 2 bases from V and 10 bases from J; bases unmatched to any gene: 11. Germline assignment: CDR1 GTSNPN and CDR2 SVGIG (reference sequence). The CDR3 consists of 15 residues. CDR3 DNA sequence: TGTGCCTGGAGTAGATTGACAGGGTGGGGGTCACCCCTCCACTTT. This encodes CAWSRLTGWGSPLHF.

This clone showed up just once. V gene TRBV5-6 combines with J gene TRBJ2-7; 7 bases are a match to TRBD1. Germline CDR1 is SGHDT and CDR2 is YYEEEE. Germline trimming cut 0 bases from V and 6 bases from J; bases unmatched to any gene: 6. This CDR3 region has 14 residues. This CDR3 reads CASSLGTGFGEQYF. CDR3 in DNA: TGTGCCAGCAGCTTGGGGACAGGTTTCGGCGAGCAGTACTTC.

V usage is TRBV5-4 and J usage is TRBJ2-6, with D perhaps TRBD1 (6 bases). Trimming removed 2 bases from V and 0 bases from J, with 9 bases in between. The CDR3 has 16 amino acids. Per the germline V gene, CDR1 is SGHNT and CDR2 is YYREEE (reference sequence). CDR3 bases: TGTGCCAGCAGCTTAAGGACAGTCTCTGGGGCCAACGTCCTGACTTTC. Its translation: CASSLRTVSGANVLTF.

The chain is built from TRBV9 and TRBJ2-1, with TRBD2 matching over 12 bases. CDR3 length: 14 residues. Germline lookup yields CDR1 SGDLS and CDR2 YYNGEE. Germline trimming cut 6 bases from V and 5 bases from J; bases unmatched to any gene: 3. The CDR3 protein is CASNRLAGDNEQFF. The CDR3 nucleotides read TGTGCCAGCAACAGACTAGCGGGGGACAATGAGCAGTTCTTC.

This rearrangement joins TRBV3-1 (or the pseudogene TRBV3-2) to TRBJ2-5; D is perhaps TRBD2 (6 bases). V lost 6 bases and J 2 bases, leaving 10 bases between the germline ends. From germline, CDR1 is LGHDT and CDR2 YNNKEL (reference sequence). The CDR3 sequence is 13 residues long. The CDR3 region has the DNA TGTGCCAGCAGTCAGGGACTGCAAGAGACCCAGTACTTC. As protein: CASSQGLQETQYF.

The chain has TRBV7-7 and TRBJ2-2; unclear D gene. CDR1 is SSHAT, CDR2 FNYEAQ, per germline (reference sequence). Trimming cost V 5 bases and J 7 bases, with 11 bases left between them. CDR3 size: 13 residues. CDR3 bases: TGTGCCAGCAGCCCCGACCGCGTCGGGGAGCTGTTTTTT. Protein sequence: CASSPDRVGELFF.

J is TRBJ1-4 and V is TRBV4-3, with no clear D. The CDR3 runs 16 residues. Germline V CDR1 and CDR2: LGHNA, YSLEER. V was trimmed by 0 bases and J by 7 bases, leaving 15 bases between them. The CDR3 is CASSQDLRGAGEKLFF. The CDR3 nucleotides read TGCGCCAGCAGCCAAGATCTGCGGGGAGCGGGTGAAAAACTGTTTTTT.

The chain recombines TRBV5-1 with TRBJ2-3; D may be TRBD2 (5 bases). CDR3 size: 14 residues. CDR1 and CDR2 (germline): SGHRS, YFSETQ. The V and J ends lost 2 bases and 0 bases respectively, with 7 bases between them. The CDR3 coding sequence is TGCGCCAGCAGCTTCGGAGGAAGCACAGATACGCAGTATTTT. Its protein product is CASSFGGSTDTQYF.

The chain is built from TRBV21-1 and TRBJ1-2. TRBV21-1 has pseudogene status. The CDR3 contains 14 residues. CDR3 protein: CASSSGPGVRGYTF. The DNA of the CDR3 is TGTGCCAGCAGCAGCGGGCCCGGGGTTCGTGGCTACACCTTC.

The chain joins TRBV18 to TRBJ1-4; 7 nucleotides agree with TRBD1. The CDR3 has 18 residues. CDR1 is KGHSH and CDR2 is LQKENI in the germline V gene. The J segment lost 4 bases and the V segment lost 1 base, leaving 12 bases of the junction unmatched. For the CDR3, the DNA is TGTGCCAGCTCACCACGGCAGGGGGATCGTCGGATTAATGAAAAACTGTTTTTT. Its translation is CASSPRQGDRRINEKLFF.

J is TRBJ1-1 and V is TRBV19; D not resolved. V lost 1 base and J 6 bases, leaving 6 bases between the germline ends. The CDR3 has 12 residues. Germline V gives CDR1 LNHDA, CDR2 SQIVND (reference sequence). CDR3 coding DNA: TGTGCCAGTAGTATAGGTGGGTCTGAAGCTTTCTTT. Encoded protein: CASSIGGSEAFF.

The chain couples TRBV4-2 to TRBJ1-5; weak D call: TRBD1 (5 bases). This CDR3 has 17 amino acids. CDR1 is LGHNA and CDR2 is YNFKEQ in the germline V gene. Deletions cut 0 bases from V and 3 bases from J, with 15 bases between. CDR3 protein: CASSQDPGTGFNQPQHF. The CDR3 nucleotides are TGTGCCAGCAGCCAAGATCCGGGGACGGGTTTCAATCAGCCCCAGCATTTT.

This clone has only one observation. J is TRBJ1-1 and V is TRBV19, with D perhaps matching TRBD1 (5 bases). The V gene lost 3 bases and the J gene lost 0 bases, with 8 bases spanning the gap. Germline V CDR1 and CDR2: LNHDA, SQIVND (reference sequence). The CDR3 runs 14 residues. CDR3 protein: CASSIGTVNTEAFF. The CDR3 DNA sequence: TGTGCCAGTAGTATCGGGACGGTGAACACTGAAGCTTTCTTT.

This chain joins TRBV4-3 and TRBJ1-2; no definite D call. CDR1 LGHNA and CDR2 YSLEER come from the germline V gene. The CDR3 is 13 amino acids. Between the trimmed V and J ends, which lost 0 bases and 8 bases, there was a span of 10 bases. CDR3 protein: CASSQEKIGGYTF. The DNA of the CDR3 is TGCGCCAGCAGCCAAGAAAAGATCGGGGGCTACACCTTC.

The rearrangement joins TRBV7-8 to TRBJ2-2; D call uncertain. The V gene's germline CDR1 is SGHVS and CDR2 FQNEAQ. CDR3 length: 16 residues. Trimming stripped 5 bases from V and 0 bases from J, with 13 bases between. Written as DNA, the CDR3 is TGTGCCAGCAGCGTCCGGACCGAAACGAACACCGGGGAGCTGTTTTTT. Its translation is CASSVRTETNTGELFF.

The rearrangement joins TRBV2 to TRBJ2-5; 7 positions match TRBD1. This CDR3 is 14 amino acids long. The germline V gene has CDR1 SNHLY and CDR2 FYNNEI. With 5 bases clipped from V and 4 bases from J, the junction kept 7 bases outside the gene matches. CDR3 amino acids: CASSQQGKRETQYF. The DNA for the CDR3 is TGTGCCAGCAGTCAACAGGGGAAACGAGAGACCCAGTACTTC. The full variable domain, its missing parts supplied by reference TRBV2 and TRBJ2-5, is EPEVTQTPSHQVTQMGQEVILRCVPISNHLYFYWYRQILGQKVEFLVSFYNNEISEKSEIFDDQFSVERPDGSNFTLKIRSTKLEDSAMYFCASSQQGKRETQYFGPGTRLLVL.